This T cell receptor (beta chain) appears in the sequencing data of a study of graft-versus-host responses after intestinal transplantation. Study as a whole: Transplant recipients had multivisceral, liver-intestinal, or isolated intestinal grafts. Recipients uniformly received anti-thymocyte globulin induction, followed by tacrolimus and steroids for roughly three years.

Only in-frame clones appear in the TCRdb table, and some are missing; sequencing was by immunoSEQ multiplex PCR. The sample yields 98,000 or so clones, roughly 84% seen once. As regards this clone: Its specificity is not known.

V was clipped by 7 bases and J by 0 bases, with 7 bases between them. This CDR3 region has 13 residues. Germline CDR1 and CDR2: SEHNR and FQNEAQ (reference sequence). The chain has TRBV7-9 and TRBJ2-4, with D unclear. The sample in question was unstimulated CD4+ T cells sorted from spleen or lymph node cells, obtained before intestinal transplant. This sequence was found in a human donor who received an intestinal transplant. DNA for the CDR3: TGTGCCAGCAAAGAAATAGCCAAAAACATTCAGTACTTC. This encodes CASKEIAKNIQYF.